This is a list of T cell receptor beta chains from one sample in a study of cytomegalovirus exposure and HLA in healthy donors. This table comes from immunoSEQ multiplex PCR, and its TCRdb copy is limited to in-frame clones, with some not included. Here the sample spans 80,000 to 130,000 clones, approximately 72% being singletons. The sample consisted of PBMCs. All receptors come from a male donor in good health and CMV-seropositive. The CDR3 runs from the conserved cysteine through the conserved F or W. The D gene is left open where the match is weak. Only part of the rows carry a size: once, few, many, or a class if the clone is expanded.

v_gene: TRBV6-4
abundance: NA
j_gene: TRBJ2-3
d_gene: TRBD2
len: 14
CDR3aa: CASSETSDTDTQYF
CDR3nt: TGTGCCAGCAGCGAGACTAGCGACACAGATACGCAGTATTTT

v_gene: TRBV6-6
abundance: NA
j_gene: TRBJ1-3
d_gene: NA
len: 16
CDR3aa: CASRDTGLSSGNTIYF
CDR3nt: TGTGCCAGCCGCGACACAGGGCTAAGCTCTGGAAACACCATATATTTT

v_gene: TRBV6-4
abundance: NA
j_gene: TRBJ2-1
d_gene: NA
len: 15
CDR3aa: CASSDAGSDYNEQFF
CDR3nt: TGTGCCAGCAGTGACGCAGGGTCTGACTACAATGAGCAGTTCTTC

v_gene: TRBV4-2
abundance: NA
j_gene: TRBJ2-3
d_gene: TRBD1
len: 15
CDR3aa: CASGPGQGFPDTQYF
CDR3nt: TGTGCCAGCGGTCCGGGACAGGGCTTCCCAGATACGCAGTATTTT

v_gene: TRBV6-4
abundance: NA
j_gene: TRBJ2-3
d_gene: TRBD1
len: 15
CDR3aa: CASSDSGQDTDTQYF
CDR3nt: TGTGCCAGCAGTGACTCGGGACAGGACACAGATACGCAGTATTTT

v_gene: TRBV19
abundance: NA
j_gene: TRBJ2-1
d_gene: NA
len: 13
CDR3aa: CASSPDLINEQFF
CDR3nt: TGTGCCAGTAGCCCCGACTTGATCAATGAGCAGTTCTTC

v_gene: TRBV2
abundance: NA
j_gene: TRBJ1-5
d_gene: TRBD1
len: 14
CDR3aa: CASSSQGGNQPQHF
CDR3nt: TGTGCCAGCAGTTCCCAGGGGGGCAATCAGCCCCAGCATTTT

v_gene: TRBV27
abundance: NA
j_gene: TRBJ1-1
d_gene: NA
len: 15
CDR3aa: CATARGIPYGTEAFF
CDR3nt: TGTGCCACGGCCCGGGGTATCCCGTATGGTACTGAAGCTTTCTTT

v_gene: TRBV6-5
abundance: NA
j_gene: TRBJ1-4
d_gene: NA
len: 15
CDR3aa: CASSYSTVEGGKLFF
CDR3nt: TGTGCCAGCAGTTACTCGACGGTGGAGGGGGGGAAACTGTTTTTT

v_gene: TRBV28
abundance: NA
j_gene: TRBJ2-2
d_gene: NA
len: 13
CDR3aa: CASSLPFTGELFF
CDR3nt: TGTGCCAGCAGTTTACCCTTCACCGGGGAGCTGTTTTTT

v_gene: TRBV7-2
abundance: few
j_gene: TRBJ1-5
d_gene: NA
len: 14
CDR3aa: CASSPQGSNQPQHF
CDR3nt: TGTGCCAGCAGCCCCCAGGGCAGCAATCAGCCCCAGCATTTT

v_gene: TRBV7-2
abundance: NA
j_gene: TRBJ2-3
d_gene: TRBD2
len: 16
CDR3aa: CASSPLAGLRPDTQYF
CDR3nt: TGTGCCAGCAGCCCCCTAGCGGGACTGCGGCCAGATACGCAGTATTTT

v_gene: TRBV10-2
abundance: NA
j_gene: TRBJ2-3
d_gene: TRBD2
len: 18
CDR3aa: CASSVGGGGADPTDTQYF
CDR3nt: TGCGCCAGCAGTGTCGGTGGCGGGGGGGCGGATCCGACAGATACGCAGTATTTT

v_gene: TRBV18
abundance: NA
j_gene: TRBJ2-7
d_gene: NA
len: 15
CDR3aa: CASSPLTGESKEQYF
CDR3nt: TGTGCCAGCTCACCACTGACGGGGGAAAGTAAAGAGCAGTACTTC

v_gene: TRBV7-8
abundance: NA
j_gene: TRBJ2-7
d_gene: NA
len: 14
CDR3aa: CASSSRDSPYEQYF
CDR3nt: TGTGCCAGCAGCTCGCGGGACAGCCCCTACGAGCAGTACTTC